Here is one T cell receptor beta chain with its context. What it binds is unknown. CDR1 is MDHEN and CDR2 is SYDVKM in the germline V gene. The V gene lost 6 bases and the J gene lost 7 bases, with 18 bases spanning the gap. The CDR3 covers 14 residues. It was with 60 Vbeta and 13 Jbeta primers that the PCR ran. Libraries were prepared by immunoSEQ multiplex PCR; TCRdb keeps only in-frame clonotypes and omits some of them. In the table there are some 170,000 clones, 70% to 85% of which are singletons. This specimen comes from a study of cytomegalovirus exposure and HLA in healthy donors. Study-level background: Around 85 million unique TCR sequences came from HLA-typed donors in an early release.

Overall study findings and caveats: The likely origin of a cluster of highly shared sequence variants was a sequencing artifact. Productive rates of about 87% or about 30% were seen for most TCR beta V segments in an earlier analysis.

This receptor was identified in a woman in her sixties in good health and CMV-seropositive. The rearrangement joins TRBV28 to TRBJ1-1; the D gene is possibly TRBD1 (6 bases). The sample consisted of PBMCs. In nucleotides, the CDR3 is TGTGCCAGCAGCTCTCCCGGACAGTCCAATGAAGCTTTCTTT. Translating it yields CASSSPGQSNEAFF.